This T cell receptor beta chain originates from a study of blood T cell repertoires in COVID-19. Study-wide context: The origin of the acute and convalescent COVID-19 samples was the United States, Italy and Spain. T cells, B-cell-depleted T cells, or PBMCs supplied cDNA or gDNA.

In the authors' workflow: Using reference gene primer amplification, nucleated cell counts were estimated. Some clones are missing from TCRdb's copy, which holds only in-frame ones; the method was immunoSEQ multiplex PCR. That table furnishes V, J and clone size, whereas the DNA furnished D and trimming. Of about 55,000 clones detected, 80% to 85% appear once; the ten largest clones hold 1.5% to 2%. Trimming left V 0 bases short and J 1 base short, with 10 bases between. There are 15 residues in the CDR3. Germline V gene lookup returns CDR1 MDHEN and CDR2 SYDVKM. The receptor comes from a woman in her sixties with acute or convalescent COVID-19. Material: peripheral blood. This rearrangement joins TRBV28 to TRBJ2-7; D gene ambiguous. The CDR3 DNA reads as TGTGCCAGCAGTTTATGGGCCAGAAGATCCTACGAGCAGTACTTC. This gives the protein CASSLWARRSYEQYF.